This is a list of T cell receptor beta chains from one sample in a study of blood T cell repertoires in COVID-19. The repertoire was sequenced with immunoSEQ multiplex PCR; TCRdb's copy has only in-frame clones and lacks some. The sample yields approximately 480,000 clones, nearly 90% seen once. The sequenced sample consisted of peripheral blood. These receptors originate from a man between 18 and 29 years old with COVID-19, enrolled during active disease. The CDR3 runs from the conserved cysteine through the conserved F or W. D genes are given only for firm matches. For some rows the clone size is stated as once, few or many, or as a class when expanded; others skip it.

CDR3aa: CASTTGNRSPLHF; CDR3nt: TGTGCCAGCACGACAGGGAATAGATCACCCCTCCACTTT; j_gene: TRBJ1-6; v_gene: TRBV25-1; d_gene: TRBD1; abundance: .
CDR3aa: CASSFRDRGNQPQHF; CDR3nt: TGTGCCAGCAGTTTTCGGGACAGGGGAAACCAGCCCCAGCATTTT; j_gene: TRBJ1-5; v_gene: TRBV6-6; d_gene: TRBD1; abundance: .
CDR3aa: CAMRVHRGGYTF; CDR3nt: TGTGCCATGCGGGTCCACCGCGGGGGCTACACCTTC; j_gene: TRBJ1-2; v_gene: TRBV6-5; d_gene: .; abundance: .
CDR3aa: CATQSHKQYF; CDR3nt: TGTGCCACGCAGTCGCATAAGCAGTACTTC; j_gene: TRBJ2-7; v_gene: TRBV5-3; d_gene: .; abundance: .
CDR3aa: CASSESRGVLAGTDTQYF; CDR3nt: TGCGCCAGCAGTGAGTCACGGGGGGTACTAGCGGGCACAGATACGCAGTATTTT; j_gene: TRBJ2-3; v_gene: TRBV10-2; d_gene: TRBD2; abundance: .
CDR3aa: CASRSRQFSYSNQPQHF; CDR3nt: TGTGCCAGCAGGTCGCGACAGTTTTCTTATAGCAATCAGCCCCAGCATTTT; j_gene: TRBJ1-5; v_gene: TRBV21-1; d_gene: .; abundance: .
CDR3aa: CASSSGTGKGNTIYF; CDR3nt: TGCGCCAGCAGCTCCGGGACAGGGAAAGGAAACACCATATATTTT; j_gene: TRBJ1-3; v_gene: TRBV5-1; d_gene: TRBD1; abundance: .
CDR3aa: CSLRGEQETQYF; CDR3nt: TGCAGCCTCCGGGGGGAGCAAGAGACCCAGTACTTC; j_gene: TRBJ2-5; v_gene: TRBV29-1; d_gene: TRBD2; abundance: .
CDR3aa: CASSLTSGANNEQFF; CDR3nt: TGTGCCAGCAGCCTGACTAGCGGGGCTAACAATGAGCAGTTCTTC; j_gene: TRBJ2-1; v_gene: TRBV11-2; d_gene: TRBD2; abundance: .
CDR3aa: CASSPGTGGWEPQHF; CDR3nt: TGTGCCAGCTCACCTGGGACAGGAGGTTGGGAGCCCCAGCATTTT; j_gene: TRBJ1-5; v_gene: TRBV18; d_gene: TRBD1; abundance: once
CDR3aa: CASRERTFIDTQYF; CDR3nt: TGTGCCAGCAGGGAGCGGACCTTTATCGATACGCAGTATTTT; j_gene: TRBJ2-3; v_gene: TRBV6-6; d_gene: .; abundance: .
CDR3aa: CASSFGGRAPGELFF; CDR3nt: TGTGCCAGTAGTTTCGGAGGGAGGGCCCCCGGGGAGCTGTTTTTT; j_gene: TRBJ2-2; v_gene: TRBV19; d_gene: TRBD2; abundance: .
CDR3aa: CASRGNHQGAYIF; CDR3nt: TGTGCCAGCAGGGGGAACCACCAGGGGGCCTACATTTTT; j_gene: TRBJ1-5; v_gene: TRBV6-5; d_gene: TRBD1; abundance: .
CDR3aa: CASSHGLEETQYF; CDR3nt: TGCGCCAGCAGCCATGGACTAGAAGAGACCCAGTACTTC; j_gene: TRBJ2-5; v_gene: TRBV4-1; d_gene: TRBD2; abundance: .
CDR3aa: CASKAGLTHTDTQYF; CDR3nt: TGCGCCAGCAAAGCGGGTTTGACACACACAGATACGCAGTATTTT; j_gene: TRBJ2-3; v_gene: TRBV5-1; d_gene: .; abundance: .
CDR3aa: CASSIFLRAPNSPLHF; CDR3nt: TGTGCCAGTAGTATATTTCTCAGGGCGCCTAATTCACCCCTCCACTTT; j_gene: TRBJ1-6; v_gene: TRBV19; d_gene: .; abundance: .
CDR3aa: CATRGQRNYGYTF; CDR3nt: TGTGCCACTCGGGGACAGCGCAACTATGGCTACACCTTC; j_gene: TRBJ1-2; v_gene: TRBV6-5; d_gene: TRBD1; abundance: .
CDR3aa: CASYTSAGELFF; CDR3nt: TGTGCCAGCTATACTAGCGCCGGGGAGCTGTTTTTT; j_gene: TRBJ2-2; v_gene: TRBV6-5; d_gene: TRBD2; abundance: .
CDR3aa: CASRDRTVRSPLHF; CDR3nt: TGTGCCAGCAGGGACAGGACGGTCCGATCACCCCTCCACTTT; j_gene: TRBJ1-6; v_gene: TRBV2; d_gene: TRBD1; abundance: .
CDR3aa: CASTGQGRRSGNTIYF; CDR3nt: TGTGCCAGCACCGGTCAGGGGCGGAGATCTGGAAACACCATATATTTT; j_gene: TRBJ1-3; v_gene: TRBV7-2; d_gene: .; abundance: once
CDR3aa: CASSGEQGINEKLFF; CDR3nt: TGTGCCAGCAGTGGAGAACAGGGGATTAATGAAAAACTGTTTTTT; j_gene: TRBJ1-4; v_gene: TRBV2; d_gene: TRBD1; abundance: few
CDR3aa: CSVEGRHSSGNTIYF; CDR3nt: TGCAGCGTCGAAGGGCGGCATTCCTCTGGAAACACCATATATTTT; j_gene: TRBJ1-3; v_gene: TRBV29-1; d_gene: .; abundance: .
CDR3aa: CASSDRAFQPQHF; CDR3nt: TGTGCCAGCAGTGACAGGGCTTTCCAGCCCCAGCATTTT; j_gene: TRBJ1-5; v_gene: TRBV6-1; d_gene: .; abundance: .
CDR3aa: CASSSLLDATSGVYEQYF; CDR3nt: TGTGCCAGCAGCTCCCTCCTCGACGCGACTAGCGGGGTTTACGAGCAGTACTTC; j_gene: TRBJ2-7; v_gene: TRBV11-2; d_gene: TRBD2; abundance: .
CDR3aa: CASCRQSASNEQFF; CDR3nt: TGTGCCAGCTGTCGACAGAGCGCGTCCAATGAGCAGTTCTTC; j_gene: TRBJ2-1; v_gene: TRBV2; d_gene: .; abundance: .
CDR3aa: CAWSPSGTYYNEQFF; CDR3nt: TGTGCCTGGAGCCCTAGCGGGACCTACTACAATGAGCAGTTCTTC; j_gene: TRBJ2-1; v_gene: TRBV30; d_gene: TRBD2; abundance: .
CDR3aa: CASSLEFTSGLTGEQYF; CDR3nt: TGTGCCAGCAGCTTAGAGTTTACTAGCGGTCTAACGGGCGAGCAGTACTTC; j_gene: TRBJ2-7; v_gene: TRBV7-2; d_gene: TRBD2; abundance: .
CDR3aa: CATSGQGQPQHF; CDR3nt: TGTGCCACCTCGGGACAGGGTCAGCCCCAGCATTTT; j_gene: TRBJ1-5; v_gene: TRBV19; d_gene: TRBD1; abundance: .
CDR3aa: CASGDQWGGSNISYEQYF; CDR3nt: TGTGCCAGCGGGGACCAGTGGGGGGGTTCCAATATCTCCTACGAGCAGTACTTC; j_gene: TRBJ2-7; v_gene: TRBV21-1; d_gene: .; abundance: .
CDR3aa: CASSPTRTGELFF; CDR3nt: TGTGCCAGCAGCCCCACGCGGACCGGGGAGCTGTTTTTT; j_gene: TRBJ2-2; v_gene: TRBV11-3; d_gene: .; abundance: .
CDR3aa: CASSIGQGANRYNEQFF; CDR3nt: TGTGCCAGCAGTATAGGACAGGGGGCAAATCGATACAATGAGCAGTTCTTC; j_gene: TRBJ2-1; v_gene: TRBV27; d_gene: TRBD1; abundance: .
CDR3aa: CAWSPLAEFQETQYF; CDR3nt: TGTGCCTGGAGTCCACTAGCGGAGTTCCAAGAGACCCAGTACTTC; j_gene: TRBJ2-5; v_gene: TRBV30; d_gene: TRBD2; abundance: .
CDR3aa: CASSLREDTQYF; CDR3nt: TGTGCCAGCAGCTTAAGAGAGGATACGCAGTATTTT; j_gene: TRBJ2-3; v_gene: TRBV7-3; d_gene: .; abundance: .